A selection of T cell receptor beta chains follows, all from one sample in a study of blood T cell repertoires in COVID-19. TCRdb's table, derived via immunoSEQ multiplex PCR, lists solely in-frame clones and lacks some. In the table there are 300,000 to 350,000 clones, nearly 90% of which are singletons. Sample: PBMCs or T cells enriched from blood (not recorded which). These receptors all come from a woman aged 18-35 years with acute COVID-19. The CDR3 runs from the conserved cysteine through the conserved F or W. Each record gives: J gene, clone size, V gene, D gene, CDR3 protein, CDR3 DNA. A D gene is named only where the DNA matches it firmly. Clone size is given for some rows only: seen once, a few or many times, or a class if the clone is expanded.

J: TRBJ1-2
size: once
V: TRBV6-5
D: TRBD1
CDR3: CASILDRVRGYTF
DNA: TGTGCCAGCATCCTCGACAGGGTCCGCGGCTACACCTTC

J: TRBJ1-2
size: -
V: TRBV25-1
D: TRBD1
CDR3: CASSGDRGRSGGYTF
DNA: TGTGCCAGCAGTGGGGACAGGGGGCGATCGGGGGGCTACACCTTC

J: TRBJ1-1
size: -
V: TRBV24-1
D: -
CDR3: CATSDSQSFHTEAFF
DNA: TGTGCCACCAGTGATTCCCAGTCCTTCCACACTGAAGCTTTCTTT

J: TRBJ2-7
size: -
V: TRBV5-6
D: -
CDR3: CASSFGGPYPYEQYF
DNA: TGTGCCAGCAGCTTCGGGGGGCCATACCCCTACGAGCAGTACTTC

J: TRBJ1-5
size: -
V: TRBV7-2
D: -
CDR3: CASSLQAAQEPQHF
DNA: TGTGCCAGCAGCTTACAGGCTGCCCAGGAACCCCAGCATTTT

J: TRBJ1-2
size: -
V: TRBV6-5
D: TRBD1
CDR3: CASTQGRQGASGYTF
DNA: TGTGCCAGCACCCAGGGACGGCAGGGGGCCTCTGGCTACACCTTC

J: TRBJ2-1
size: -
V: TRBV19
D: TRBD1
CDR3: CASRTGQGENEQFF
DNA: TGTGCCAGTAGAACCGGACAGGGTGAAAATGAGCAGTTCTTC

J: TRBJ1-2
size: -
V: TRBV5-1
D: TRBD1
CDR3: CASRLITTGTGEGYTF
DNA: TGCGCCAGCAGGCTCATAACCACCGGGACAGGGGAAGGCTACACCTTC

J: TRBJ1-5
size: few
V: TRBV12-3/TRBV12-4
D: -
CDR3: CASSRSFTQPQHF
DNA: TGTGCCAGCAGTCGGAGTTTCACTCAGCCCCAGCATTTT

J: TRBJ2-7
size: -
V: TRBV5-1
D: TRBD2
CDR3: CASSLGLAGYSYEQYF
DNA: TGCGCCAGCAGCTTGGGACTAGCGGGATACTCCTACGAGCAGTACTTC

J: TRBJ1-1
size: -
V: TRBV9
D: -
CDR3: CASSPSEGSTEAFF
DNA: TGTGCCAGCAGCCCCTCCGAGGGATCTACTGAAGCTTTCTTT

J: TRBJ1-3
size: -
V: TRBV18
D: TRBD1
CDR3: CASSVGQDRSGNTIYF
DNA: TGTGCCAGCTCCGTAGGACAGGATCGCTCTGGAAACACCATATATTTT

J: TRBJ1-1
size: few
V: TRBV27
D: TRBD1
CDR3: CASSPGQGGGNTEAFF
DNA: TGTGCCAGCAGTCCAGGACAGGGAGGAGGGAACACTGAAGCTTTCTTT

J: TRBJ2-5
size: -
V: TRBV28
D: -
CDR3: CASSRGTKETQYF
DNA: TGTGCCAGCAGCCGTGGGACAAAGGAGACCCAGTACTTC

J: TRBJ2-3
size: few
V: TRBV19
D: TRBD1
CDR3: CASRDRDSSTDTQYF
DNA: TGTGCCAGTAGGGACAGGGACAGTAGCACAGATACGCAGTATTTT

J: TRBJ1-1
size: -
V: TRBV12-3/TRBV12-4
D: -
CDR3: CASGALNTEAFF
DNA: TGTGCCAGCGGGGCTTTGAACACTGAAGCTTTCTTT

J: TRBJ2-7
size: -
V: TRBV6-5
D: -
CDR3: CASSYGQTSYEQYF
DNA: TGTGCCAGCAGTTACGGGCAGACCTCCTACGAGCAGTACTTC